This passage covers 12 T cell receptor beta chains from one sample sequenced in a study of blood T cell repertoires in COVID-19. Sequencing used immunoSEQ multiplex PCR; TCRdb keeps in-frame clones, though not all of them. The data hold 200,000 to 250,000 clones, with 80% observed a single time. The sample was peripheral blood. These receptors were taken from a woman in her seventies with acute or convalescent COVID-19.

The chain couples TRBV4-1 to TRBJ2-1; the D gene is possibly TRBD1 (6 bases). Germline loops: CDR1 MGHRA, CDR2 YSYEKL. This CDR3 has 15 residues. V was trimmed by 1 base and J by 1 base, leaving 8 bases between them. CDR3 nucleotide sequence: TGCGCCAGCAGCCAAGGACAGGAGTCCTACAATGAGCAGTTCTTC. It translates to CASSQGQESYNEQFF.

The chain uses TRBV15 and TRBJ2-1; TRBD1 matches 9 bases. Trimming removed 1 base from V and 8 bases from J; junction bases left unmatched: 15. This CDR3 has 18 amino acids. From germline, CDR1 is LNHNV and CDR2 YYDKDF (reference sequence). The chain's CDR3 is CATSRAKLRGTGSHEQFF. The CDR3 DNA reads TGTGCCACCAGCAGAGCTAAGCTTCGCGGGACAGGGAGCCATGAGCAGTTCTTC. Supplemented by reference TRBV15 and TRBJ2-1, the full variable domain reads DAMVIQNPRYQVTQFGKPVTLSCSQTLNHNVMYWYQQKSSQAPKLLFHYYDKDFNNEADTPDNFQSRRPNTSFCFLDIRSPGLGDTAMYLCATSRAKLRGTGSHEQFFGPGTRLTVL.

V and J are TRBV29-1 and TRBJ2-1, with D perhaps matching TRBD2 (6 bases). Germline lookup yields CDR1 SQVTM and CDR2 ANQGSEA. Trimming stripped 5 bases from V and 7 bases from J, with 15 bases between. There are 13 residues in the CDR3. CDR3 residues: CSVLRLLANEQFF. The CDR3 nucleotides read TGCAGCGTTCTCAGGCTGCTAGCGAATGAGCAGTTCTTC.

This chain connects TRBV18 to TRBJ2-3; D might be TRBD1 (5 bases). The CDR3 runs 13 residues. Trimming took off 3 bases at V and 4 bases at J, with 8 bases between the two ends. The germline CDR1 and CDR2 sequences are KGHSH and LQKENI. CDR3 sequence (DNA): TGTGCCAGCTCACCCAGGGTCTCAGATACGCAGTATTTT. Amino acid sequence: CASSPRVSDTQYF.

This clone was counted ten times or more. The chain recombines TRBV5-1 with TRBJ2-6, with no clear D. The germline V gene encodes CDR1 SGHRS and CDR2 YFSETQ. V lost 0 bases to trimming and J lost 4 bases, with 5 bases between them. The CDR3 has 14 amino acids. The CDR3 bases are TGCGCCAGCAGCTTGGTGTCGGGGGCCAACGTCCTGACTTTC. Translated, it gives CASSLVSGANVLTF.

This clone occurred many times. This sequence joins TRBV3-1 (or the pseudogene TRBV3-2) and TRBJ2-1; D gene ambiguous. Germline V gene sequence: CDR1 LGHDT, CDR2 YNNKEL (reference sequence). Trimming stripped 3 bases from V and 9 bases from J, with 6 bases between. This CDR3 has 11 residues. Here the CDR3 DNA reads TGTGCCAGCAGCCACTTCCGTGAGCAGTTCTTC. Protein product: CASSHFREQFF.

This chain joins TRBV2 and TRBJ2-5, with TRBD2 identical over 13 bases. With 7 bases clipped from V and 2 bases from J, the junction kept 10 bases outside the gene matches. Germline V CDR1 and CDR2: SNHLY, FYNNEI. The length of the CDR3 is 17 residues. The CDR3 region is CASTGLAGYEDQETQYF. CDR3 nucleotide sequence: TGTGCCAGCACGGGACTAGCGGGATACGAGGATCAAGAGACCCAGTACTTC.

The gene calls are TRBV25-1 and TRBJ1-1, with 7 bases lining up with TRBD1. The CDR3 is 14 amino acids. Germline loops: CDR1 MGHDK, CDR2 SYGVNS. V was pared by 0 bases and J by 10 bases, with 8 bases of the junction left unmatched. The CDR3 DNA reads TGTGCCAGCAGTGAATACGGCAGGGGGGAAGGAGCTTTCTTT. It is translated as CASSEYGRGEGAFF.

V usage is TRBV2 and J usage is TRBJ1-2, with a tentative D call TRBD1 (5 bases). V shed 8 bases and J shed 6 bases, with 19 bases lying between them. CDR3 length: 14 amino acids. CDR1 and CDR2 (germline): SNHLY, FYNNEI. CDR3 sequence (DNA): TGTGCCAGCGAACCGTCCCAGGGTCCACATGGCTACACCTTC. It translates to CASEPSQGPHGYTF.

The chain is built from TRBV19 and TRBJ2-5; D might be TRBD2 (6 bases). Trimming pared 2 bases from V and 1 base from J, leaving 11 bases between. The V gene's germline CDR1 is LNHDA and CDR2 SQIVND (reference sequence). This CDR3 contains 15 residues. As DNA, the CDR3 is TGTGCCAGTAGTATAATGGCGGGACGCCAAGAGACCCAGTACTTC. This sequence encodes CASSIMAGRQETQYF.

CDR3 sequence reads: CAWSALRQQPQHF. For the CDR3, the DNA is TGTGCCTGGAGTGCCCTTAGACAGCAGCCCCAGCATTTT. The rearrangement links TRBV30 to TRBJ1-5; TRBD1 might be the D (5 bases). The CDR3 contains 13 residues. Germline V gene lookup returns CDR1 GTSNPN and CDR2 SVGIG (reference sequence). V gave up 1 base and J gave up 7 bases, with 11 bases separating them.

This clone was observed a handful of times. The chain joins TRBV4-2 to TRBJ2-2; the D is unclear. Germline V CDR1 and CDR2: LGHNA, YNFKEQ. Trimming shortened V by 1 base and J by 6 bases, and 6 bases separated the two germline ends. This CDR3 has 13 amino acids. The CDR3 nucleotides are TGTGCCAGCAGCCAAGCGCGGTCCGGGGAGCTGTTTTTT. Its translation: CASSQARSGELFF.